This entry concerns a single TCR beta chain. Its antigen has not been determined. There are no base qualities to consult, and no much larger clone falls within one base. This record comes from a study of OX40 agonist ivuxolimab in advanced cancers. About the study as a whole: Ivuxolimab was a fully human IgG2 agonistic monoclonal antibody targeting the costimulatory receptor OX40 (CD134). The purpose of peripheral TCRbeta sequencing was to test whether ivuxolimab changed TCR sequence diversity and led to clonal T-cell expansion. The paper covers the monotherapy dose-escalation part of the phase I ivuxolimab trial, which included N ≈ 50 patients. Of the approximately 50 dose-escalation patients, hepatocellular carcinoma was present in roughly 19, melanoma in roughly 15, renal cell carcinoma in 9 and head and neck cancer in 9. Prior anti-PD-1, anti-PD-L1 or anti-CTLA-4 therapy was permitted, and less than 45% of dose-escalation patients had received checkpoint inhibitors. Intravenous ivuxolimab was administered to patients every 2 weeks at six dose levels: 0.01, 0.1, 0.3, 1.5, 3 and 10 mg/kg. In the dose-escalation cohort, approximately 80% of patients were male, and the mean age was around 60 years with a range of about 20 to 80. Partial responses were achieved by three dose-escalation patients, of whom one had hepatocellular carcinoma and two had cutaneous melanoma.

For sequencing of the TCRbeta CDR3 region, genomic DNA was extracted from the sorted cells. TCRbeta CDR3 regions were sequenced using the immunoSEQ Assay. Held by TCRdb, this immuneACCESS table contains in-frame sequences only and omits some clones. Under half of the omission traces to an unresolved V gene where checked; the cause of the rest is unknown. The sample has 77,000 or so clones on record, 80% to 95% of them singletons. The ten largest clones take up approximately 0.32% of the sample. The investigation overall reported the following: In partial responders in the 0.1-3.0 mg/kg groups, normalized peripheral clonal expansion was found to be among the lowest, especially among CD8+ T cells. After ivuxolimab, CD8+ T cells had more expanded clones than CD4+ T cells on average. Antigen specificity was not determined for the clonally expanded peripheral T cells. Clonal expansion of both CD4+ and CD8+ blood T cells was observed from baseline to week 6 at doses 0.1 to 3.0 mg/kg. Low levels of normalized T-cell clonal expansion were also seen in some nonresponding patients.

Patients with autoimmune disease history or receiving systemic immunosuppression were excluded from the trial. Peripheral blood for TCR sequencing was collected from all dose cohorts at baseline, on cycle 4 day 1, and on cycle 7 day 1. Samples came from an open-label, multicenter, first-in-human phase I dose-escalation trial of ivuxolimab. Adults with locally advanced or metastatic melanoma, renal cell, hepatocellular, or head and neck squamous cell carcinoma were enrolled in the trial. Before TCR sequencing, CD4+ T cells and CD8+ T cells were sorted from peripheral blood as separate populations. CDR1 SNHLY and CDR2 FYNNEI were looked up in the germline V gene. The CDR3 holds 16 amino acids from the cysteine to the phenylalanine. Just the 48-base CDR3 DNA is kept, in frame starting at base 1. V lost 6 bases and J lost 5 bases, and the count of bases not matched to a germline gene is 9.

The sequence links TRBV2 to TRBJ2-3; 12 of the junction bases match TRBD2. The TCR originated in an adult with an advanced solid tumor such as melanoma, head and neck, liver or kidney cancer. The sequences come from CD4+ or CD8+ T cells sorted from blood, collected in a trial of the OX40 agonist ivuxolimab. The DNA sequence reads TGTGCCAGCAGGGAGGCGCTAGCGGGGGGGCGAGATACGCAGTATTTT. The resulting protein is CASREALAGGRDTQYF.